This entry lists 10 T cell receptor beta chains sequenced from one sample in a study of PD-L1 blockade in urothelial cancer. Time point given: peripheral blood 6 weeks after treatment start. Sequenced by immunoSEQ multiplex PCR; TCRdb stores in-frame clones only, minus some. Altogether about 43,000 clones are present, around 82% being singletons, with the ten largest covering approximately 15%. The sample in question was PBMCs, obtained around atezolizumab (anti-PD-L1) treatment. The receptors were sampled from a man between 60 and 75 years old with urothelial cancer.

The J gene is TRBJ1-3, the V gene TRBV19; D may be TRBD1 (5 bases). Trimming removed 5 bases at V and 0 bases at J, with 11 bases between. The CDR3 totals 15 residues. Looked up from germline, CDR1 is LNHDA and CDR2 is SQIVND (reference sequence). The CDR3 DNA reads as TGTGCCAGTAGTCTCGGCAGGGACTCTGGAAACACCATATATTTT. Encoded protein: CASSLGRDSGNTIYF.

The genes are TRBV19 and TRBJ1-1, with D uncertain. The CDR3 is 14 amino acids. Germline V CDR1 and CDR2: LNHDA, SQIVND (reference sequence). Trimming took 1 base from V and 6 from J, leaving 12 bases between them. CDR3 bases: TGTGCCAGTAGTATAGGTGCCCGAACAGCTGAAGCTTTCTTT. Amino acid sequence: CASSIGARTAEAFF.

The V gene is TRBV7-3, the J gene TRBJ2-1; 7 positions agree with TRBD2. The J segment lost 8 bases and the V segment lost 2 bases, leaving 6 bases of the junction unmatched. The germline gives CDR1 SGHTA, CDR2 FQGTGA. The CDR3 has 14 amino acids. CDR3 protein: CASSLGGRADEQFF. The CDR3 coding sequence is TGTGCCAGCAGCTTAGGTGGGAGGGCAGATGAGCAGTTCTTC.

The rearrangement joins TRBV2 to TRBJ1-2, with D perhaps matching TRBD1 (5 bases). This CDR3 is 13 amino acids long. The V and J ends lost 2 bases and 8 bases respectively, with 12 bases between them. Germline CDR1 reads SNHLY; CDR2 reads FYNNEI. The CDR3 loop reads CASSELAGDGYTF. CDR3 sequence (DNA): TGTGCCAGCAGTGAATTGGCGGGGGACGGCTACACCTTC.

V gene TRBV7-6 combines with J gene TRBJ2-7; the match to TRBD2 covers 11 bases. The CDR3 is made up of 12 amino acids. The trim removed 5 bases at V and 7 bases at J, leaving 1 base unmatched. In germline, CDR1 is SGHVS, CDR2 FNYEAQ. The CDR3 is CASSASGGEQYF. The DNA of the CDR3 is TGTGCCAGCAGCGCTAGCGGGGGGGAGCAGTACTTC.

This clone was detected only a few times. The chain employs TRBV19 and TRBJ1-1; possibly TRBD1 for D (6 bases). CDR3 length equals 14 residues. Per germline, CDR1 LNHDA and CDR2 SQIVND (reference sequence). Between the trimmed V and J ends, which lost 5 bases and 4 bases, there was a span of 14 bases. CDR3 DNA: TGTGCCAGTAGTCGACAGGCCGGAAGCACTGAAGCTTTCTTT. Its translation is CASSRQAGSTEAFF.

This chain connects TRBV7-2 to TRBJ2-2, with 11 positions matching TRBD2. Germline trimming cut 0 bases from V and 3 bases from J; bases unmatched to any gene: 0. Germline loops: CDR1 SGHTA, CDR2 FQGNSA. The CDR3 contains 16 residues. CDR3 in amino acids: CASSLAGLADTGELFF. The CDR3 nucleotides are TGTGCCAGCAGCTTAGCGGGACTAGCGGACACCGGGGAGCTGTTTTTT.

The genes are TRBV5-1 and TRBJ2-4; tentatively, D is TRBD2 (6 bases). CDR3 size: 18 residues. Per the germline V gene, CDR1 is SGHRS and CDR2 is YFSETQ. Trimming took 0 bases from V and 2 from J, leaving 18 bases between them. This chain's CDR3 is CASSLAEEGRFTKNIQYF. For the CDR3, the DNA is TGCGCCAGCAGCTTGGCCGAGGAGGGGCGTTTTACCAAAAACATTCAGTACTTC.

J is TRBJ2-5 and V is TRBV7-2; D unclear. V was pared by 0 bases and J by 4 bases, with 6 bases between. From germline, CDR1 is SGHTA and CDR2 FQGNSA. This CDR3 is 13 amino acids long. CDR3 in DNA: TGTGCCAGCAGCTTAGCTCGTCTAGAGACCCAGTACTTC. Its protein product is CASSLARLETQYF.

The J gene is TRBJ1-1, the V gene TRBV5-1; weak D call: TRBD1 (5 bases). Trimming shortened V by 0 bases and J by 1 base, and 10 bases separated the two germline ends. CDR3 length: 15 amino acids. CDR1 SGHRS and CDR2 YFSETQ come from the germline V gene. The CDR3 loop is CASSLAGGGNTEAFF. The CDR3, as DNA: TGCGCCAGCAGCTTGGCCGGGGGGGGGAACACTGAAGCTTTCTTT.